This is a list of T cell receptor beta chains from one sample in a study of graft-versus-host responses after intestinal transplantation. The antigens of these receptors remain unknown. The table came from immunoSEQ multiplex PCR; TCRdb's copy has only in-frame clones and leaves some out. Of 45,000 to 65,000 clones in the sample, about 94% were seen once. Source: unstimulated CD4+ T cells sorted from spleen or lymph node cells, taken before transplant. These receptors were obtained from a human donor who was the organ donor for an intestinal transplant. The CDR3 runs from the conserved cysteine through the conserved F or W. The D gene is left open where the match is weak. Some rows have no size entry. The others give once, few or many, or a class for an expanded clone.

v_gene: TRBV11-2; d_gene: NA; abundance: NA; j_gene: TRBJ2-7; CDR3nt: TGTGCCAGCAGCGCCAGACAGTCTCAGTACTTC; CDR3aa: CASSARQSQYF
v_gene: TRBV19; d_gene: TRBD1; abundance: NA; j_gene: TRBJ1-5; CDR3nt: TGTGCCAGTAGTATAGATGGGACAGGGGCTCTGCCCCAGCATTTT; CDR3aa: CASSIDGTGALPQHF
v_gene: TRBV14; d_gene: NA; abundance: NA; j_gene: TRBJ2-7; CDR3nt: TGTGCCAGCAGCCCCAGGACGGGCTCCTACGAGCAGTACTTC; CDR3aa: CASSPRTGSYEQYF
v_gene: TRBV20-1; d_gene: NA; abundance: NA; j_gene: TRBJ2-5; CDR3nt: TGCAGTGCTAGCGGGGAGGAGACCCAGTACTTC; CDR3aa: CSASGEETQYF
v_gene: TRBV11-2; d_gene: NA; abundance: NA; j_gene: TRBJ1-1; CDR3nt: TGTGCCAGCAGCCCAGTGGTCTGGGGCACTGAAGCTTTCTTT; CDR3aa: CASSPVVWGTEAFF
v_gene: TRBV15; d_gene: TRBD1; abundance: NA; j_gene: TRBJ1-4; CDR3nt: TGTGCCACCAGCAGAGATGGGTACAGGGGGCCCTTTGGGGAAAAACTGTTTTTT; CDR3aa: CATSRDGYRGPFGEKLFF
v_gene: TRBV2; d_gene: NA; abundance: NA; j_gene: TRBJ2-7; CDR3nt: TGTGCCAGCAGTGTAGAAGGGGACGAGCAGTACTTC; CDR3aa: CASSVEGDEQYF
v_gene: TRBV7-9; d_gene: NA; abundance: NA; j_gene: TRBJ1-6; CDR3nt: TGTGCCAGCAACGCCGGCAGGGTGAATTCACCCCTCCACTTT; CDR3aa: CASNAGRVNSPLHF
v_gene: TRBV10-3; d_gene: NA; abundance: NA; j_gene: TRBJ2-5; CDR3nt: TGTGCCATCAGTGAGACAGGTCAAGAGACCCAGTACTTC; CDR3aa: CAISETGQETQYF
v_gene: TRBV5-1; d_gene: NA; abundance: NA; j_gene: TRBJ2-5; CDR3nt: TGCGCCAGCAGCCGCGGGCGGGGACAAGAGACCCAGTACTTC; CDR3aa: CASSRGRGQETQYF
v_gene: TRBV18; d_gene: NA; abundance: NA; j_gene: TRBJ1-2; CDR3nt: TGTGCCAGCTCACCATTGGGGGCAGACTATGGCTACACCTTC; CDR3aa: CASSPLGADYGYTF
v_gene: TRBV6-5; d_gene: TRBD1; abundance: NA; j_gene: TRBJ2-1; CDR3nt: TGTGCCACCCTAAAAGAAGGGACAGTCTACAATGAGCAGTTCTTC; CDR3aa: CATLKEGTVYNEQFF
v_gene: TRBV10-3; d_gene: NA; abundance: NA; j_gene: TRBJ1-2; CDR3nt: TGTGCCATCAGTGGCGCTAATAACAGGAATTATGGCTACACCTTC; CDR3aa: CAISGANNRNYGYTF
v_gene: TRBV7-6; d_gene: TRBD2; abundance: NA; j_gene: TRBJ2-5; CDR3nt: TGTGCCAGCAGCCTTAGCGGGGGGGCCGTCAAAGAGACCCAGTACTTC; CDR3aa: CASSLSGGAVKETQYF
v_gene: TRBV6-5; d_gene: NA; abundance: NA; j_gene: TRBJ1-5; CDR3nt: TGTGCCAGCAGTGACAGATATAGCAATCAGCCCCAGCATTTT; CDR3aa: CASSDRYSNQPQHF
v_gene: TRBV4-3; d_gene: NA; abundance: NA; j_gene: TRBJ1-6; CDR3nt: TGCGCCAGCAGCCTTAATAATTCACCCCTCCACTTT; CDR3aa: CASSLNNSPLHF
v_gene: TRBV5-1; d_gene: NA; abundance: NA; j_gene: TRBJ2-2; CDR3nt: TGCGCCAGCAGCTTGGAAGGGAACACCGGGGAGCTGTTTTTT; CDR3aa: CASSLEGNTGELFF
v_gene: TRBV29-1; d_gene: NA; abundance: NA; j_gene: TRBJ2-7; CDR3nt: TGCAGCTCAAAGCAGGCAGGGGCCTACGAGCAGTACTTC; CDR3aa: CSSKQAGAYEQYF
v_gene: TRBV7-9; d_gene: TRBD2; abundance: NA; j_gene: TRBJ2-1; CDR3nt: TGTGCCAGCAGCTTTAGGCGGCTAGCGGGGGGGCCCCACAATGAGCAGTTCTTC; CDR3aa: CASSFRRLAGGPHNEQFF
v_gene: TRBV2; d_gene: NA; abundance: NA; j_gene: TRBJ1-5; CDR3nt: TGTGCCAGCACAGTGGCCCTCTTGCCAGGGAGCAATCAGCCCCAGCATTTT; CDR3aa: CASTVALLPGSNQPQHF
v_gene: TRBV5-1; d_gene: TRBD2; abundance: NA; j_gene: TRBJ2-1; CDR3nt: TGCGCCAGCAGCTTGGCGGTTAGCGGGGGGGCCAATGAGCAGTTCTTC; CDR3aa: CASSLAVSGGANEQFF
v_gene: TRBV18; d_gene: NA; abundance: NA; j_gene: TRBJ2-3; CDR3nt: TGTGCCAGCTCACCAGTCAGCACAGATACGCAGTATTTT; CDR3aa: CASSPVSTDTQYF
v_gene: TRBV18; d_gene: NA; abundance: NA; j_gene: TRBJ2-7; CDR3nt: TGTGCCAGCTCACCATACGACAGGAGCCACGAGCAGTACTTC; CDR3aa: CASSPYDRSHEQYF
v_gene: TRBV15; d_gene: NA; abundance: NA; j_gene: TRBJ2-5; CDR3nt: TGTGCCACCAGCAGAGAAATGGGCTGGGAGACCCAGTACTTC; CDR3aa: CATSREMGWETQYF
v_gene: TRBV6-5; d_gene: TRBD2; abundance: NA; j_gene: TRBJ2-7; CDR3nt: TGTGCCAGCAGCCTGGGTCTAGCGGCATACGAGCAGTACTTC; CDR3aa: CASSLGLAAYEQYF
v_gene: TRBV4-1; d_gene: NA; abundance: NA; j_gene: TRBJ1-5; CDR3nt: TGCGCCAGCAGCCAATTGATCGGCCCAAATCAGCCCCAGCATTTT; CDR3aa: CASSQLIGPNQPQHF
v_gene: TRBV2; d_gene: NA; abundance: NA; j_gene: TRBJ2-3; CDR3nt: TGTGCCAGCAGACCCCTCTACAGCGCAGATACGCAGTATTTT; CDR3aa: CASRPLYSADTQYF
v_gene: TRBV4-2; d_gene: NA; abundance: NA; j_gene: TRBJ1-2; CDR3nt: TGTGCCAGCAGCCAAGTAAGTGACGCCGACTATGGCTACACCTTC; CDR3aa: CASSQVSDADYGYTF
v_gene: TRBV6-1; d_gene: NA; abundance: NA; j_gene: TRBJ1-1; CDR3nt: TGTGCCAGCACTAGAACTGGGGCGAACACTGAAGCTTTCTTT; CDR3aa: CASTRTGANTEAFF
v_gene: TRBV5-5; d_gene: NA; abundance: NA; j_gene: TRBJ1-2; CDR3nt: TGTGCCAGCAGCAGGACAGCTAACTATGGCTACACCTTC; CDR3aa: CASSRTANYGYTF
v_gene: TRBV6-5; d_gene: NA; abundance: once; j_gene: TRBJ2-5; CDR3nt: TGTGCCAGCAGTTACTCTCGGGGTCAAGAGACCCAGTACTTC; CDR3aa: CASSYSRGQETQYF
v_gene: TRBV15; d_gene: NA; abundance: NA; j_gene: TRBJ2-6; CDR3nt: TGTGCCACCAGCATAAGGGGTGGGGCCAACGTCCTGACTTTC; CDR3aa: CATSIRGGANVLTF
v_gene: TRBV4-3; d_gene: NA; abundance: NA; j_gene: TRBJ1-2; CDR3nt: TGCGCCAGCAGCCAATCAAACTATGGCTACACCTTC; CDR3aa: CASSQSNYGYTF
v_gene: TRBV6-5; d_gene: TRBD1; abundance: NA; j_gene: TRBJ2-7; CDR3nt: TGTGCCAGCAGTTACAGGAGACAGGGGGCACAAGAGCAGTACTTC; CDR3aa: CASSYRRQGAQEQYF
v_gene: TRBV4-2; d_gene: NA; abundance: NA; j_gene: TRBJ1-5; CDR3nt: TGTGCCAGCAGCCAAGATCCCCATCAGCCCCAGCATTTT; CDR3aa: CASSQDPHQPQHF
v_gene: TRBV7-2; d_gene: NA; abundance: NA; j_gene: TRBJ2-5; CDR3nt: TGTGCCAGCAGCTTGAGGGCAAGTAAAGAGACCCAGTACTTC; CDR3aa: CASSLRASKETQYF
v_gene: TRBV4-3; d_gene: TRBD2; abundance: NA; j_gene: TRBJ2-3; CDR3nt: TGCGCCAGCAGCCAGGAACTGGGACTAGCGGGCTTTCCTAGCACAGATACGCAGTATTTT; CDR3aa: CASSQELGLAGFPSTDTQYF
v_gene: TRBV5-1; d_gene: TRBD2; abundance: NA; j_gene: TRBJ2-1; CDR3nt: TGCGCCAGCAGCAGGAGCGGGGGGCCATACAATGAGCAGTTCTTC; CDR3aa: CASSRSGGPYNEQFF
v_gene: TRBV11-2; d_gene: TRBD1; abundance: once; j_gene: TRBJ2-7; CDR3nt: TGTGCCAGCAGTTCCCCCCCCTTCCTGACAGGGAGCCTTTCCTACGAGCAGTACTTC; CDR3aa: CASSSPPFLTGSLSYEQYF
v_gene: TRBV4-2; d_gene: TRBD2; abundance: NA; j_gene: TRBJ2-5; CDR3nt: TGTGCCAGCAGCCAACGGGGTGGATCTAGCGGGGCCGAGACCCAGTACTTC; CDR3aa: CASSQRGGSSGAETQYF
v_gene: TRBV7-2; d_gene: TRBD2; abundance: few; j_gene: TRBJ2-1; CDR3nt: TGTGCCAGCAGCCCTTGGACTAGCGGGGTCAATGAGCAGTTCTTC; CDR3aa: CASSPWTSGVNEQFF
v_gene: TRBV18; d_gene: NA; abundance: NA; j_gene: TRBJ2-3; CDR3nt: TGTGCCAGCTCACCAACCGGACGGACAGATACGCAGTATTTT; CDR3aa: CASSPTGRTDTQYF
v_gene: TRBV27; d_gene: NA; abundance: few; j_gene: TRBJ2-2; CDR3nt: TGTGCCAGCGGACCCAACCGAGGGGACGGGGAGCTGTTTTTT; CDR3aa: CASGPNRGDGELFF
v_gene: TRBV5-6; d_gene: NA; abundance: NA; j_gene: TRBJ2-4; CDR3nt: TGTGCCAGCAGCTTGGGCGGCAAAAACATTCAGTACTTC; CDR3aa: CASSLGGKNIQYF
v_gene: TRBV7-2; d_gene: TRBD2; abundance: NA; j_gene: TRBJ2-5; CDR3nt: TGTGCCAGCAGCTTAGAGGTACTAGCGGGGGCCTCAAGTCAAGAGACCCAGTACTTC; CDR3aa: CASSLEVLAGASSQETQYF
v_gene: TRBV5-1; d_gene: TRBD1; abundance: NA; j_gene: TRBJ1-2; CDR3nt: TGCGCCAGCAGCAAGACAGGGGAGCGCGGCTACACCTTC; CDR3aa: CASSKTGERGYTF
v_gene: TRBV5-1; d_gene: TRBD2; abundance: NA; j_gene: TRBJ2-1; CDR3nt: TGCGCCAGCACCCCGGGACTAGCGGTGGGGACGCAGTTCTTC; CDR3aa: CASTPGLAVGTQFF
v_gene: TRBV7-9; d_gene: TRBD2; abundance: NA; j_gene: TRBJ2-1; CDR3nt: TGTGCCAGCAGCTTAGGAGCGGGGGGGCCGAATGAGCAGTTCTTC; CDR3aa: CASSLGAGGPNEQFF
v_gene: TRBV11-2; d_gene: NA; abundance: NA; j_gene: TRBJ1-6; CDR3nt: TGTGCCAGCAGCCTACCGACGGGAGGGAATTCACCCCTCCACTTT; CDR3aa: CASSLPTGGNSPLHF
v_gene: TRBV2; d_gene: NA; abundance: NA; j_gene: TRBJ2-5; CDR3nt: TGTGCCAGCAGGTTGCGGGGGCCGCAAGAGACCCAGTACTTC; CDR3aa: CASRLRGPQETQYF
v_gene: TRBV7-3; d_gene: TRBD2; abundance: NA; j_gene: TRBJ2-1; CDR3nt: TGTGCCAGCAGCTTAACGTTCCAGCGTCCTAGCGGGGGGGCGCCGCAGTTCTTC; CDR3aa: CASSLTFQRPSGGAPQFF
v_gene: TRBV29-1; d_gene: TRBD1; abundance: NA; j_gene: TRBJ1-2; CDR3nt: TGCAGCGTCCGGGACAGGTTCCATGGCTACACCTTC; CDR3aa: CSVRDRFHGYTF
v_gene: TRBV5-1; d_gene: TRBD2; abundance: NA; j_gene: TRBJ2-1; CDR3nt: TGCGCCAGCAGTGAACTAGCGGGGGTCAATGAGCAGTTCTTC; CDR3aa: CASSELAGVNEQFF
v_gene: TRBV7-9; d_gene: TRBD1; abundance: once; j_gene: TRBJ1-4; CDR3nt: TGTGCCAGCAGCTTGACAGGGGGAGATGAAAAACTGTTTTTT; CDR3aa: CASSLTGGDEKLFF
v_gene: TRBV6-6; d_gene: NA; abundance: NA; j_gene: TRBJ1-5; CDR3nt: TGTGCCAGCAGTTACGACGGATATCAGCCCCAGCATTTT; CDR3aa: CASSYDGYQPQHF
v_gene: TRBV18; d_gene: TRBD2; abundance: NA; j_gene: TRBJ2-1; CDR3nt: TGTGCCAGCTCACCCCAGGGTCCTAGCGGGGGGTACAATGAGCAGTTCTTC; CDR3aa: CASSPQGPSGGYNEQFF
v_gene: TRBV7-9; d_gene: NA; abundance: NA; j_gene: TRBJ2-3; CDR3nt: TGTGCCAGCAGCTTAGGCAGGGGAGAAGATACGCAGTATTTT; CDR3aa: CASSLGRGEDTQYF
v_gene: TRBV21-1; d_gene: NA; abundance: NA; j_gene: TRBJ1-2; CDR3nt: TGTGCCAGCAGCAACTACAGGGTTAGTGGCTACACCTTC; CDR3aa: CASSNYRVSGYTF
v_gene: TRBV11-2; d_gene: NA; abundance: few; j_gene: TRBJ1-1; CDR3nt: TGTGCCAGCAGCTTACGGACAACCTTTATGAACACTGAAGCTTTCTTT; CDR3aa: CASSLRTTFMNTEAFF